These 17 T cell receptor beta chains were sequenced from one sample in a study of T-cell reconstitution after alpha-beta-depleted transplantation in children. A TCRbeta library incorporating unique molecular identifiers was prepared. TCRdb itself ran the PCR reads through MiXCR, one entry per CDR3 protein. This sample yields about 230,000 distinct CDR3 sequences, of which roughly 10% are seen a single time; 28% belongs to the top ten. The input for sequencing was PBMCs, taken before TCRalphabeta/CD19-depleted stem cell transplant. The origin of the receptors is a child younger than two with acute myeloid leukemia, due to receive a stem cell transplant.

Ten or more counts support this clonotype. This chain joins TRBV4-2 and TRBJ1-1, with D possibly matching TRBD1 (5 bases). The CDR3 consists of 16 residues. Trimming stripped 2 bases from V and 5 bases from J, with 18 bases between. In germline, CDR1 is LGHNA, CDR2 YNFKEQ. The CDR3 sequence is CASSQYPWGGSTEAFF. CDR3 coding DNA: TGTGCCAGCAGCCAATACCCTTGGGGGGGTAGTACTGAAGCTTTCTTT.

This clonotype was detected many times. The J gene is TRBJ1-1, the V gene TRBV6-5, with D perhaps TRBD1 (6 bases). V was trimmed by 0 bases and J by 1 base, leaving 9 bases between them. The germline V gene has CDR1 MNHEY and CDR2 SVGAGI. This CDR3 has 15 residues. The CDR3 DNA reads TGTGCCAGCAGTTACTCGCGGACAGCGAACACTGAAGCTTTCTTT. Amino acids: CASSYSRTANTEAFF.

This clonotype was counted ten times or more. The chain couples TRBV2 to TRBJ2-1; 7 bases map to TRBD1. Germline-derived CDR1 and CDR2 are SNHLY and FYNNEI. The CDR3 has 13 amino acids. The J segment lost 4 bases and the V segment lost 5 bases, leaving 2 bases of the junction unmatched. CDR3: CASSSRGYNEQFF. CDR3 nucleotides: TGTGCCAGCAGTTCCAGGGGGTACAATGAGCAGTTCTTC.

This clonotype was counted ten times or more. The rearrangement joins TRBV19 to TRBJ2-1; 9 bases fit TRBD2. Germline CDR1 reads LNHDA; CDR2 reads SQIVND (reference sequence). Losses at the gene ends were 2 bases for V and 7 bases for J; bases not matched to a gene: 6. The CDR3 covers 15 residues. In DNA form, the CDR3 reads TGTGCCAGTAGTATATTGGCTAGCGGGGCAAATGAGCAGTTCTTC. This translates into CASSILASGANEQFF.

This clonotype was seen only a few times. V and J are TRBV28 and TRBJ2-7, with a tentative D call TRBD1 (6 bases). The CDR3 consists of 14 residues. Germline V CDR1 and CDR2: MDHEN, SYDVKM. V gave up 5 bases and J gave up 1 base, with 12 bases separating them. CDR3 sequence: CASSGTLPSYEQYF. For the CDR3, the DNA is TGTGCCAGCAGTGGGACACTTCCTTCCTACGAGCAGTACTTC.

This clonotype was picked up a small number of times. V and J are TRBV11-1 and TRBJ1-5, with a weak D call TRBD1 (5 bases). From germline, CDR1 is SGHAT and CDR2 FQDESV (reference sequence). The CDR3 spans 18 residues. Trimming cost V 4 bases and J 0 bases, with 19 bases left between them. The CDR3 is CASSSGTAWDYSNQPQHF. The CDR3, as DNA: TGTGCCAGCAGCTCCGGGACCGCCTGGGATTATAGCAATCAGCCCCAGCATTTT.

This clonotype was found many times. The chain uses TRBV7-9 and TRBJ2-7, with D perhaps matching TRBD2 (5 bases). The CDR3 length is 15 residues. Germline CDR1 reads SEHNR; CDR2 reads FQNEAQ (reference sequence). Trimming took off 4 bases at V and 2 bases at J, with 15 bases between the two ends. CDR3 in DNA: TGTGCCAGCAGCTCCCCGGGGAGCCTAACCTACGAGCAGTACTTC. Its protein product is CASSSPGSLTYEQYF.

Ten or more counts support this clonotype. The genes are TRBV3-1 and TRBJ2-2, with D uncertain. With 0 bases removed from V and 7 bases from J, the gap between germline ends came to 9 bases. In germline, CDR1 is LGHDT, CDR2 YNNKEL (reference sequence). CDR3 length: 14 amino acids. The CDR3 sequence: CASSQDFVGGELFF. CDR3 DNA sequence: TGTGCCAGCAGCCAAGATTTCGTCGGCGGGGAGCTGTTTTTT. Full variable domain (rest looked up from reference TRBV3-1 and TRBJ2-2): DTAVSQTPKYLVTQMGNDKSIKCEQNLGHDTMYWYKQDSKKFLKIMFSYNNKELIINETVPNRFSPKSPDKAHLNLHINSLELGDSAVYFCASSQDFVGGELFFGEGSRLTVL.

This clonotype was seen repeatedly, ten times or more. V is TRBV24-1 and J is TRBJ2-7; TRBD2 agrees at 8 bases. This CDR3 comprises 15 residues. V was pared by 6 bases and J by 1 base, with 7 bases of the junction left unmatched. Germline lookup yields CDR1 KGHDR and CDR2 SFDVKD. CDR3 sequence reads: CATSPSGGRSYEQYF. In DNA form, the CDR3 reads TGTGCCACCAGTCCAAGCGGGGGTAGATCCTACGAGCAGTACTTC.

This clonotype was seen at least ten times. It is unclear where the CDR3 begins or ends on the DNA, so no DNA is shown, and the CDR3 is as TCRdb lists it. This chain uses TRBV20-1 with TRBJ2-1; whether TRBD1, the table's D call, matches the DNA was not checked. Germline CDR1 reads DFQATT; CDR2 reads SNEGSKA (reference sequence). The CDR3 has 13 residues if both end residues are counted. The CDR3 sequence is CSAILERRREQFF.

This clonotype was seen many times. The chain couples TRBV28 to TRBJ1-5; D remains unclear. The V gene lost 9 bases and the J gene lost 0 bases, with 6 bases spanning the gap. Germline V gene lookup returns CDR1 MDHEN and CDR2 SYDVKM. This CDR3 comprises 12 residues. The CDR3, as DNA: TGTGCCAGTCGGTATAGCAATCAGCCCCAGCATTTT. Its protein product is CASRYSNQPQHF.

This clonotype was seen many times. This chain links TRBV7-2 with TRBJ2-2; D perhaps matches TRBD2 (5 bases). Per the germline V gene, CDR1 is SGHTA and CDR2 is FQGNSA. The CDR3 loop spans 16 amino acids. V was pared by 1 base and J by 0 bases, with 9 bases between. The CDR3 spells CASSLVAGPNTGELFF. As DNA, the CDR3 is TGTGCCAGCAGCTTAGTGGCGGGCCCGAACACCGGGGAGCTGTTTTTT.

This clonotype was detected many times. This rearrangement joins TRBV5-1 to TRBJ2-1; D is perhaps TRBD1 (6 bases). V was shortened by 3 bases and J by 9 bases, with 13 bases between the two germline ends. Per germline, CDR1 SGHRS and CDR2 YFSETQ. The CDR3 is 13 amino acids. CDR3 protein: CASSSTGETEQFF. Here the CDR3 DNA reads TGCGCCAGCAGCTCGACAGGCGAAACTGAGCAGTTCTTC.

This clonotype was seen repeatedly, ten times or more. The V and J genes are TRBV5-1 and TRBJ2-5; weak D call: TRBD1 (6 bases). CDR1 is SGHRS and CDR2 is YFSETQ in the germline V gene. The CDR3 spans 12 residues. Trimming took 4 bases from V and 4 from J, leaving 8 bases between them. The DNA of the CDR3 is TGCGCCAGCAGCAGGACAGTAGAGACCCAGTACTTC. The encoded protein is CASSRTVETQYF. The complete variable domain, with remaining parts taken from reference TRBV5-1 and TRBJ2-5, reads KAGVTQTPRYLIKTRGQQVTLSCSPISGHRSVSWYQQTPGQGLQFLFEYFSETQRNKGNFPGRFSGRQFSNSRSEMNVSTLELGDSALYLCASSRTVETQYFGPGTRLLVL.

This clonotype has at least ten counts. J is TRBJ2-7 and V is TRBV20-1, with 7 bases aligning to TRBD1. The CDR3 runs to 13 residues. The V gene end was trimmed by 5 bases and the J gene end by 4 bases; junction bases not matched to a gene: 8. The germline V gene has CDR1 DFQATT and CDR2 SNEGSKA (reference sequence). CDR3 in amino acids: CSASARQGYEQYF. Here the CDR3 DNA reads TGCAGTGCTTCCGCTCGACAGGGATACGAGCAGTACTTC.

This clonotype was picked up many times. The genes are TRBV24-1 and TRBJ1-2, with 11 bases identical to TRBD1. V dropped 10 bases and J dropped 2; count of bases not matched to a gene: 2. The CDR3 sequence is 13 residues long. The germline V gene has CDR1 KGHDR and CDR2 SFDVKD. CDR3 in amino acids: CATGDRGNYGYTF. Written as DNA, the CDR3 is TGTGCCACGGGGGACAGGGGGAACTATGGCTACACCTTC.

This clonotype showed up many times. The genes are TRBV20-1 and TRBJ2-3; 9 bases align to TRBD1. This CDR3 spans 14 amino acids. Germline values: CDR1 DFQATT, CDR2 SNEGSKA (reference sequence). The V and J ends lost 3 bases and 7 bases, in that order; junction bases with no gene match: 8. CDR3 loop: CSARGQGQQYTQYF. CDR3 nucleotides: TGCAGTGCTAGGGGACAGGGCCAACAATATACGCAGTATTTT.